This TCR beta chain originates from a study of blood T cell repertoires in COVID-19. As for the study in general: Acute and convalescent COVID-19 specimens originated in the United States, Italy and Spain.

Here immunoSEQ multiplex PCR was the method, and the copy in TCRdb shows in-frame clones only, minus some. The sample lists 60,000 to 70,000 clones; more than 65% were seen once. The germline V gene has CDR1 LGHNA and CDR2 YNFKEQ. This CDR3 has 15 residues. V was cut by 7 bases and J by 3 bases, with 15 bases left in between. The sequence came from a woman aged 60-75 years with acute or convalescent COVID-19. Sequences were obtained from peripheral blood. The chain links TRBV4-2 to TRBJ1-4; D call uncertain. The CDR3 DNA reads as TGTGCCAGCATTTCGAGGGTTGGGTCTAATGAAAAACTGTTTTTT. Translating it yields CASISRVGSNEKLFF.